Listed below are T cell receptor beta chains from one sample, sequenced in a study of shared clonotypes between healthy human individuals. TCRdb's table, derived via immunoSEQ multiplex PCR, lists solely in-frame clones and lacks some. The repertoire holds about 960,000 clones, around 80% seen once, with approximately 1.5% in the top ten. The sample was memory CD4+ T cells sorted from blood. Source of these receptors: a man aged 18 to 30 in good health. Each CDR3 is given with its conserved first and last residue. A D gene is named only where the DNA matches it firmly.

v_call	d_call	j_call	cdr3_aa
TRBV10-3	TRBD2	TRBJ2-1	CAISGGLDNEQFF
TRBV28	TRBD1	TRBJ1-2	CASSSPGQGALGYTF
TRBV2	.	TRBJ2-7	CASGITADEQYF
TRBV30	.	TRBJ1-1	CAWGWTEAFF
TRBV30	TRBD1	TRBJ1-1	CAWDGDRGLSEAFF
TRBV11-2	.	TRBJ2-2	CASSPQGGYGTGELFF
TRBV18	TRBD2	TRBJ2-3	CASSFGTSGATDTQYF
TRBV6-5	TRBD1	TRBJ2-2	CASSSQGADTGELFF
TRBV18	.	TRBJ1-6	CASSFSEFGNSPLHF
TRBV18	.	TRBJ2-1	CASSPRKGGSYNEQFF
TRBV2	TRBD1	TRBJ2-7	CASSRQGGYEQYF
TRBV5-1	TRBD1	TRBJ2-5	CASSLGAGTGGETQYF
TRBV5-1	.	TRBJ2-5	CASSLGQIQETQYF
TRBV27	TRBD1	TRBJ1-5	CASSKDRGNQPQHF
TRBV12-5	.	TRBJ2-2	CASGLFMAGPNTGELFF
TRBV2	TRBD1	TRBJ2-7	CASEETGTGVEQYF
TRBV5-1	TRBD1	TRBJ2-1	CASSRRTGVSYNEQFF
TRBV29-1	.	TRBJ2-5	CSVGREETQYF
TRBV5-4	.	TRBJ2-1	CASSSKNGEQFF
TRBV29-1	TRBD2	TRBJ2-5	CSVGEGQETQYF
TRBV9	.	TRBJ2-7	CASSEGGGLSSYEQYF
TRBV6-5	.	TRBJ1-6	CASSRLRYNSPLHF
TRBV6-6	TRBD1	TRBJ1-1	CASSRGTGKNTEAFF
TRBV12-5	.	TRBJ2-2	CASGWGRAGPHTGELFF
TRBV19	TRBD1	TRBJ1-1	CASSIGTGVKSEAFF
TRBV5-4	TRBD1	TRBJ2-3	CASSVQGAQYF
TRBV7-2	.	TRBJ1-5	CASSPGGGNQPQHF
TRBV6-5	.	TRBJ1-6	CASSYSNNSPLHF
TRBV30	TRBD1	TRBJ1-2	CAWRGTGNGYTF
TRBV9	.	TRBJ2-7	CASSVEPGSNYEQYF
TRBV10-1	TRBD1	TRBJ1-2	CATPPGGNGYTF
TRBV7-6	.	TRBJ1-2	CASSFRGYGYTF
TRBV14	.	TRBJ2-1	CASSRRIGTLYNEQFF
TRBV5-6	.	TRBJ2-2	CASSLLGTGELFF
TRBV21-1	.	TRBJ1-5	CASSKVAPDSDYNQPQHF
TRBV5-1	.	TRBJ1-2	CASSLVAGGDGYTF
TRBV27	TRBD1	TRBJ1-4	CASRPQGTGKKLFF
TRBV5-4	.	TRBJ2-6	CASSLGAAGANVLTF
TRBV5-6	.	TRBJ2-2	CASSLVEVGELFF
TRBV11-2	.	TRBJ2-3	CASSLGQEITDTQYF
TRBV6-4	.	TRBJ1-2	CASSGTGQGYTF
TRBV9	.	TRBJ2-3	CASSVVGEDTQYF
TRBV18	.	TRBJ1-4	CASSPPGQANEKLFF
TRBV10-3	.	TRBJ1-2	CAISVRDDYGYTF
TRBV18	.	TRBJ1-1	CASSQGRDTEAFF
TRBV5-6	.	TRBJ1-2	CASSSDYGYTF
TRBV7-2	TRBD1	TRBJ2-2	CASSSGTVARELFF
TRBV6-5	TRBD1	TRBJ1-5	CASSTTGGEGQPQHF